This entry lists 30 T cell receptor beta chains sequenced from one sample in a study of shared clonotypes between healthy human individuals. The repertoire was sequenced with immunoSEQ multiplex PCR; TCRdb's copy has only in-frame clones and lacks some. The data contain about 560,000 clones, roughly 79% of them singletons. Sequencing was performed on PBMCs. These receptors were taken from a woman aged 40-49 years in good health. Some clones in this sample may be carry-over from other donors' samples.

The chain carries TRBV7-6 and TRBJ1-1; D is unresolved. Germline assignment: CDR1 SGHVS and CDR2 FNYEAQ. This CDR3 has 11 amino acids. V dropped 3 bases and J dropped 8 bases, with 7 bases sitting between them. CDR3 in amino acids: CASSLAKEAFF. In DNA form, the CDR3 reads TGTGCCAGCAGCTTGGCAAAGGAAGCTTTCTTT.

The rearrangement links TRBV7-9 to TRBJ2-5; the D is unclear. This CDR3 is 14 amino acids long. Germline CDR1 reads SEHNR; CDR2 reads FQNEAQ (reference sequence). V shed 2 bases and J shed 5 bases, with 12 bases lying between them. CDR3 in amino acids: CASSLLSLGETQYF. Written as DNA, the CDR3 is TGTGCCAGCAGCTTATTATCCCTCGGGGAGACCCAGTACTTC.

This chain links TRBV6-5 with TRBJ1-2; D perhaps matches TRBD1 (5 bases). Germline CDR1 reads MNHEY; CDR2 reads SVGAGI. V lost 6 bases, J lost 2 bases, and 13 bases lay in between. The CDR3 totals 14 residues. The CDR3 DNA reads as TGTGCCAGCAGAACCCCCTGGGGGAACTATGGCTACACCTTC. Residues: CASRTPWGNYGYTF.

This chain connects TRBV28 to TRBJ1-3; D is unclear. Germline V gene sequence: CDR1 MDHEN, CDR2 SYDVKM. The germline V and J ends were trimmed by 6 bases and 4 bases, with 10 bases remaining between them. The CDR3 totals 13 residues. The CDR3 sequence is CASRVGLGNTIYF. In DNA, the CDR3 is TGTGCCAGCAGGGTCGGTTTAGGAAACACCATATATTTT.

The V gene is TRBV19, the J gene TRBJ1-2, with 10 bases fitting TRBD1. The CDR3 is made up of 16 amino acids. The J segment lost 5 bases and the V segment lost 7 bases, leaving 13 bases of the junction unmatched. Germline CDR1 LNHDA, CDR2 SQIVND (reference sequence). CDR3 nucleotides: TGTGCCAGTACCACCAACCGGGACAGGGGAATATATGGCTACACCTTC. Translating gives CASTTNRDRGIYGYTF. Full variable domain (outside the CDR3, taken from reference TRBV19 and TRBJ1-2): DGGITQSPKYLFRKEGQNVTLSCEQNLNHDAMYWYRQDPGQGLRLIYYSQIVNDFQKGDIAEGYSVSREKKESFPLTVTSAQKNPTAFYLCASTTNRDRGIYGYTFGSGTRLTVV.

The CDR3 DNA sequence: TGTGCCAGCAGCTTAGTAGGAGTTCAGGAGCAGTTCTTC. Protein: CASSLVGVQEQFF. The chain links TRBV11-3 to TRBJ2-1, with unresolved D. V shed 1 base and J shed 10 bases, with 11 bases lying between them. Germline assignment: CDR1 SGHNT and CDR2 YENEEA. The CDR3 consists of 13 residues.

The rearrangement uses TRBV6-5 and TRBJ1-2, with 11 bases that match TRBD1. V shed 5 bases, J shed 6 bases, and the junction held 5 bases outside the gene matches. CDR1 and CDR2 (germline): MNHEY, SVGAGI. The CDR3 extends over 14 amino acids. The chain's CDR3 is CASSRRDRGDGYTF. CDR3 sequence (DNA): TGTGCCAGCAGTCGCCGGGACAGGGGGGATGGCTACACCTTC.

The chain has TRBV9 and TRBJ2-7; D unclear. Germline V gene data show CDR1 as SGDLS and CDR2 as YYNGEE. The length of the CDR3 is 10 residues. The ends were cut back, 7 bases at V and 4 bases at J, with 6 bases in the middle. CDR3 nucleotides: TGTGCCAGCGGAATATACGAGCAGTACTTC. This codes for CASGIYEQYF.

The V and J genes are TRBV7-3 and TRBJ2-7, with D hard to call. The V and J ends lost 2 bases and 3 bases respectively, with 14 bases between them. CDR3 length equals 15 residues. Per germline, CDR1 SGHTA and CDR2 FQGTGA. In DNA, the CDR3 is TGTGCCAGCAGCTTACGGGCGGAGCCCGTCTACGAGCAGTACTTC. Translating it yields CASSLRAEPVYEQYF. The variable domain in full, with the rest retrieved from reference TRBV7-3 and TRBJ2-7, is GAGVSQTPSNKVTEKGKYVELRCDPISGHTALYWYRQSLGQGPEFLIYFQGTGAADDSGLPNDRFFAVRPEGSVSTLKIQRTERGDSAVYLCASSLRAEPVYEQYFGPGTRLTVT.

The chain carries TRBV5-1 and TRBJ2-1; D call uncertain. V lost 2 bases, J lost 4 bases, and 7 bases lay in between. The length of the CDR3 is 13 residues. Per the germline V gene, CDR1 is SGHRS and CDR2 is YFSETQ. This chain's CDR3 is CASSFSFYNEQFF. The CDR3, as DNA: TGCGCCAGCAGCTTTTCTTTTTACAATGAGCAGTTCTTC.

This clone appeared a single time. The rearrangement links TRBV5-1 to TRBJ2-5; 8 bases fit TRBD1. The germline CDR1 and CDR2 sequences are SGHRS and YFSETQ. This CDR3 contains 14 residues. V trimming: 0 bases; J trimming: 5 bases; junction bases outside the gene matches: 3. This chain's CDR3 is CASSLGQGIETQYF. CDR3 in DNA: TGCGCCAGCAGCTTGGGACAGGGGATTGAGACCCAGTACTTC.

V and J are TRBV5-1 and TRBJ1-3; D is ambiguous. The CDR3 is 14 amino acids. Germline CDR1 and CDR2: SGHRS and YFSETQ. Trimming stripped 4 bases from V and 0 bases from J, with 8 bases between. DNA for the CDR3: TGCGCCAGCAGCCCCCTGGTCTCTGGAAACACCATATATTTT. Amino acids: CASSPLVSGNTIYF. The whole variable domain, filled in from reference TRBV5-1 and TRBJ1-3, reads KAGVTQTPRYLIKTRGQQVTLSCSPISGHRSVSWYQQTPGQGLQFLFEYFSETQRNKGNFPGRFSGRQFSNSRSEMNVSTLELGDSALYLCASSPLVSGNTIYFGEGSWLTVV.

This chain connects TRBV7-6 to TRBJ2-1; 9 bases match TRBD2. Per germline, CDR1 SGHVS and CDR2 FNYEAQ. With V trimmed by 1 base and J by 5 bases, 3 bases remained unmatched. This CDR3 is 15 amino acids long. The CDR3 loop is CASSLEGLAHNEQFF. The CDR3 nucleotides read TGTGCCAGCAGCTTAGAGGGACTAGCTCACAATGAGCAGTTCTTC.

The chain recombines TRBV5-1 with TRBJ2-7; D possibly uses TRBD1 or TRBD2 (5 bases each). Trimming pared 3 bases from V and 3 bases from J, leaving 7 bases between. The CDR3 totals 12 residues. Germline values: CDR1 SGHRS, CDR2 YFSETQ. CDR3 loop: CASSWGNYEQYF. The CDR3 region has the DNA TGCGCCAGCAGCTGGGGGAACTACGAGCAGTACTTC.

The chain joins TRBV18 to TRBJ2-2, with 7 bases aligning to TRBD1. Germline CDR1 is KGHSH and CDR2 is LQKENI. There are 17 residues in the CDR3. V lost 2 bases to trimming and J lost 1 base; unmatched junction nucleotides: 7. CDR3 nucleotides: TGTGCCAGCTCACCAAGTTTTGACAGGGTGAACACCGGGGAGCTGTTTTTT. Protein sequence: CASSPSFDRVNTGELFF.

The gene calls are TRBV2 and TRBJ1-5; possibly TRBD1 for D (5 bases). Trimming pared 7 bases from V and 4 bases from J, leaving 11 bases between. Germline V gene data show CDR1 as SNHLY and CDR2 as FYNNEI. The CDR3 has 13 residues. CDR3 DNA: TGTGCCAGCACGGGACTGAGGAATCAGCCCCAGCATTTT. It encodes CASTGLRNQPQHF.

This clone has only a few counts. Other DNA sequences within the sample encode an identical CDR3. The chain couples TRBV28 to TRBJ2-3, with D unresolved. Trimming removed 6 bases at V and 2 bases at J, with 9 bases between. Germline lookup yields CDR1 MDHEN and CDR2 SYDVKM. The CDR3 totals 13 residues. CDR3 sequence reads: CASSRTDTDTQYF. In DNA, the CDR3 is TGTGCCAGCAGCCGGACGGACACAGATACGCAGTATTTT. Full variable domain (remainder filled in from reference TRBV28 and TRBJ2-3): DVKVTQSSRYLVKRTGEKVFLECVQDMDHENMFWYRQDPGLGLRLIYFSYDVKMKEKGDIPEGYSVSREKKERFSLILESASTNQTSMYLCASSRTDTDTQYFGPGTRLTVL.

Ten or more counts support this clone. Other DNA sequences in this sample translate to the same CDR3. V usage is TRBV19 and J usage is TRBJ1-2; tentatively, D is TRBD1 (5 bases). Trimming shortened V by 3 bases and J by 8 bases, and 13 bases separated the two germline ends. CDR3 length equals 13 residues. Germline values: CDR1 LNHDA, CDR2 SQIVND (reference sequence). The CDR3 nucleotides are TGTGCCAGTAGTATTCCGTCAGGGAAGGGCTACACCTTC. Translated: CASSIPSGKGYTF. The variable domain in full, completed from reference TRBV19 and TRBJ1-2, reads DGGITQSPKYLFRKEGQNVTLSCEQNLNHDAMYWYRQDPGQGLRLIYYSQIVNDFQKGDIAEGYSVSREKKESFPLTVTSAQKNPTAFYLCASSIPSGKGYTFGSGTRLTVV.

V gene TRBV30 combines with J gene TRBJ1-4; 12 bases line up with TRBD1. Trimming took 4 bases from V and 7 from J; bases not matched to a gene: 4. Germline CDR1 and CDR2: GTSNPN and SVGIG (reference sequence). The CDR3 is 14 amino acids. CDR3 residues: CAWTGTGGLEKLFF. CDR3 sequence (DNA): TGTGCCTGGACCGGGACAGGGGGCCTTGAAAAACTGTTTTTT. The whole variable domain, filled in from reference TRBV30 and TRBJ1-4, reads SQTIHQWPATLVQPVGSPLSLECTVEGTSNPNLYWYRQAAGRGLQLLFYSVGIGQISSEVPQNLSASRPQDRQFILSSKKLLLSDSGFYLCAWTGTGGLEKLFFGSGTQLSVL.

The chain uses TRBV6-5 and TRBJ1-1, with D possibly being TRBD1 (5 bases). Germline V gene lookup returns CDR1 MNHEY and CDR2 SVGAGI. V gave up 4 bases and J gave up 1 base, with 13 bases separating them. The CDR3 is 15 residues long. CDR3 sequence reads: CASSSLSGGNTEAFF. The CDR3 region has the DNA TGTGCCAGCAGTTCCCTTTCGGGGGGGAACACTGAAGCTTTCTTT.

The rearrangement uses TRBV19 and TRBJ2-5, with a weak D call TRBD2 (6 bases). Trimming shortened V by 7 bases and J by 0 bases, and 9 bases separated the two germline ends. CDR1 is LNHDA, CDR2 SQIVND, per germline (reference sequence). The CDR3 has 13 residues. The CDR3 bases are TGTGCCAGTAACGGGGGAGACCAAGAGACCCAGTACTTC. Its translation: CASNGGDQETQYF.

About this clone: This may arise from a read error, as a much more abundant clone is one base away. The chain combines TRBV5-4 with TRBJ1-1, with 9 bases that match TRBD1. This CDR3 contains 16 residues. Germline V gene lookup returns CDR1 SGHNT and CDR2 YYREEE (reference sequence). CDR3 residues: CASSSGTGLSNTETFF. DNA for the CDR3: TGTGCCAGCAGCTCGGGGACAGGGCTTTCTAACACTGAAACTTTCTTT.

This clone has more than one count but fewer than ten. CDR3 region: CSASLYRPEDGGNTEAFF. DNA of the CDR3: TGCAGCGCCTCCCTTTATCGGCCCGAGGACGGAGGAAACACTGAAGCTTTCTTT. The chain carries TRBV29-1 and TRBJ1-1; D remains ambiguous. Germline-derived CDR1 and CDR2 are SQVTM and ANQGSEA. Trimming cost V 7 bases and J 2 bases, with 29 bases left between them. The CDR3 is 18 residues long.

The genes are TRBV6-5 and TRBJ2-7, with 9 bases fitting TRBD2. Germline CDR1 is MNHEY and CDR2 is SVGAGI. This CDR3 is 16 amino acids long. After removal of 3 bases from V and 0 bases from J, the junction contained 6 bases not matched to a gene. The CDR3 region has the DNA TGTGCCAGCAGTTATAGTAGCGGGAGTATCTCCTACGAGCAGTACTTC. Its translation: CASSYSSGSISYEQYF.

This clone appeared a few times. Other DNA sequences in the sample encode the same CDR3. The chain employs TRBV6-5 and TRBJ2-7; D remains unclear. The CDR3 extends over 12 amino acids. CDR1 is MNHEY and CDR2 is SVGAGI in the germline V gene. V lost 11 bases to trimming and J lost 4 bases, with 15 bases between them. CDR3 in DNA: TGTGCCCGCGCGCTGGGTATGTACGAGCAGTACTTC. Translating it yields CARALGMYEQYF.

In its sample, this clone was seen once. The CDR3 sequence: CASEQGTEAFF. The CDR3 DNA is TGTGCCAGCGAACAGGGCACTGAAGCTTTCTTT. This chain joins TRBV19 and TRBJ1-1, with D perhaps TRBD1 (6 bases). The CDR3 covers 11 residues. Trimming pared 9 bases from V and 4 bases from J, leaving 9 bases between. The germline CDR1 and CDR2 sequences are LNHDA and SQIVND (reference sequence).

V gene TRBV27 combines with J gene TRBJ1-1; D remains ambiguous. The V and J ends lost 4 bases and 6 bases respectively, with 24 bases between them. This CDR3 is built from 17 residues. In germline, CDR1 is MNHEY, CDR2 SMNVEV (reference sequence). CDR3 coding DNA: TGTGCCAGCAGTTCCTTGATAGGGTCTATCTTAGGCGCTGAAGCTTTCTTT. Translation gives CASSSLIGSILGAEAFF.

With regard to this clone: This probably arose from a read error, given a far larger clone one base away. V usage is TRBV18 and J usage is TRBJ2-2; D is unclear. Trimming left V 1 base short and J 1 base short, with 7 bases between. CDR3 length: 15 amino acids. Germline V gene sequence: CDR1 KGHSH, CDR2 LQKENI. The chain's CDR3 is CASSPQGRNTGELFF. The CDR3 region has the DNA TGTGCCAGCTCACCACAGGGCAGGAACACCGGGGAGCTGTTTTTT.

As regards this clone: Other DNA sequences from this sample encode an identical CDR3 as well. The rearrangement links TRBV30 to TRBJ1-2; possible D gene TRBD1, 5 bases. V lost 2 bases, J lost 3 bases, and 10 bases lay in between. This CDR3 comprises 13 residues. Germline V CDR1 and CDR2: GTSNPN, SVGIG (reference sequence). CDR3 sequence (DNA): TGTGCCTGGAGTAAAACAGGCGACTATGGCTACACCTTC. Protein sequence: CAWSKTGDYGYTF.

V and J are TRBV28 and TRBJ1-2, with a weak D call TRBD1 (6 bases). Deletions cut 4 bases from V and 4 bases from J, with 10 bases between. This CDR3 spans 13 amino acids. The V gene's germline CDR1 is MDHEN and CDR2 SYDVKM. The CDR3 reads CASSSRGGYGYTF. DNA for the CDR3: TGTGCCAGCAGTTCCAGGGGAGGCTATGGCTACACCTTC.